Following are 22 T cell receptor beta chains from one sample sequenced in a study of T-cell reconstitution after alpha-beta-depleted transplantation in children. Unique molecular identifiers were used to barcode this TCRbeta library. In TCRdb, the PCR reads were re-called with MiXCR into one record per CDR3 protein. The top ten clones hold about 1.1% of a sample with hundreds of thousands of distinct CDR3 sequences, 15% to 20% of them seen once. The material sequenced was PBMCs from the stem cell graft donor, taken from the stem cell graft. All receptors come from a human donor who donated a stem cell graft to a child with acute myeloid leukemia.

This clonotype was recorded many times. J is TRBJ2-1 and V is TRBV20-1; 7 nucleotides agree with TRBD2. Germline CDR1 and CDR2: DFQATT and SNEGSKA (reference sequence). The CDR3 totals 12 residues. V gave up 0 bases and J gave up 9 bases; unmatched junction bases: 2. CDR3 sequence reads: CSARDLAVEQFF. The DNA of the CDR3 is TGCAGTGCTAGAGACCTAGCGGTTGAGCAGTTCTTC.

The V call is TRBV5-1, the J call TRBJ1-5; D ambiguous. Between the trimmed V and J ends, which lost 4 bases and 6 bases, there was a span of 11 bases. CDR3 length: 13 amino acids. In germline, CDR1 is SGHRS, CDR2 YFSETQ. CDR3 loop: CASSDTLGQPQHF. As DNA, the CDR3 is TGCGCCAGCAGCGACACTTTGGGTCAGCCCCAGCATTTT.

This clonotype was counted a few times. The V gene is TRBV6-1, the J gene TRBJ2-7; possibly TRBD2 for D (7 bases). CDR3 length: 15 amino acids. Germline CDR1 is MNHNS and CDR2 is SASEGT. The V and J ends lost 6 bases and 5 bases respectively, with 20 bases between them. The CDR3 DNA sequence: TGTGCCAGCAGCTTGGGGGAGGGGGAGAAGGACGAGCAGTACGTC. It yields the protein CASSLGEGEKDEQYV.

This clonotype has ten or more counts. The chain links TRBV7-2 to TRBJ1-2; D remains unclear. This CDR3 spans 11 amino acids. Trimming stripped 6 bases from V and 7 bases from J, with 9 bases between. In germline, CDR1 is SGHTA, CDR2 FQGNSA. The CDR3 sequence is CASRRLGGYTF. DNA for the CDR3: TGTGCCAGCAGGAGGTTAGGTGGCTACACCTTC.

The sample holds many counts of this clonotype. The chain links TRBV7-9 to TRBJ2-6, with 7 bases aligning to TRBD2. The CDR3 totals 13 residues. CDR1 is SEHNR and CDR2 is FQNEAQ in the germline V gene (reference sequence). V dropped 4 bases and J dropped 10; count of bases not matched to a gene: 4. The CDR3 DNA reads as TGTGCCAGCAGCTCGGGACTACTAAACGTCCTGACTTTC. Translation: CASSSGLLNVLTF.

This clonotype was found many times. The chain carries TRBV20-1 and TRBJ1-2; D is ambiguous. Germline CDR1 is DFQATT and CDR2 is SNEGSKA (reference sequence). V lost 0 bases and J 4 bases, leaving 15 bases between the germline ends. The CDR3 is 15 residues long. CDR3 nucleotides: TGCAGTGCTAGAGATGGCGCAGGCGGAGGCTATGGCTACACCTTC. Translated, it gives CSARDGAGGGYGYTF.

This clonotype was found many times. The chain joins TRBV20-1 to TRBJ2-1, with TRBD1 identical over 7 bases. CDR3 length equals 15 residues. Trimming took 3 bases from V and 9 from J; bases not matched to a gene: 14. Germline CDR1 and CDR2: DFQATT and SNEGSKA (reference sequence). The CDR3 loop reads CSASSRGTVRSEQFF. DNA of the CDR3: TGCAGTGCTAGTTCCAGGGGGACAGTAAGGAGTGAGCAGTTCTTC.

The chain carries TRBV11-2 and TRBJ2-1, with TRBD2 matching 8 bases. The germline V gene encodes CDR1 SGHAT and CDR2 FQNNGV. The V segment lost 5 bases and the J segment 2 bases; nucleotides outside the gene matches: 14. The CDR3 extends over 18 amino acids. CDR3: CASSDPLAGGRTYNEQFF. CDR3 nucleotide sequence: TGTGCCAGCAGCGACCCCCTGGCGGGGGGACGGACCTACAATGAGCAGTTCTTC.

This clonotype occurred a few times. The rearrangement links TRBV2 to TRBJ2-7; the match to TRBD2 covers 8 bases. CDR3 length: 14 amino acids. Germline CDR1 is SNHLY and CDR2 is FYNNEI. The ends lost 10 bases at V and 1 base at J; junction bases unmatched: 9. CDR3: CATSPGLGSYEQYF. The CDR3 DNA reads as TGTGCCACATCACCGGGACTAGGTTCCTACGAGCAGTACTTC.

This clonotype was recorded at least ten times. V and J are TRBV20-1 and TRBJ2-3, with 8 bases aligning to TRBD2. The CDR3 is 17 residues long. J lost 2 bases, V lost 1 base, and 11 bases had no gene match. Looked up from germline, CDR1 is DFQATT and CDR2 is SNEGSKA (reference sequence). This CDR3 reads CSARAFFSGASTDTQYF. Here the CDR3 DNA reads TGCAGTGCTAGAGCGTTTTTTAGCGGGGCCTCCACAGATACGCAGTATTTT.

The gene calls are TRBV20-1 and TRBJ1-1, with TRBD1 identical over 7 bases. The length of the CDR3 is 16 residues. Germline lookup yields CDR1 DFQATT and CDR2 SNEGSKA (reference sequence). The V gene end was trimmed by 1 base and the J gene end by 4 bases; junction bases not matched to a gene: 12. The CDR3 sequence: CSARVRGVLQSTEAFF. The CDR3 region has the DNA TGCAGTGCTAGAGTCAGGGGGGTACTCCAATCCACTGAAGCTTTCTTT.

This clonotype was counted at least ten times. The chain combines TRBV7-9 with TRBJ1-6; 7 bases are a match to TRBD1. Germline V gene sequence: CDR1 SEHNR, CDR2 FQNEAQ (reference sequence). The CDR3 totals 16 residues. Trimming at V came to 2 bases and at J to 6 bases, leaving 7 bases not matched to a gene. CDR3 nucleotide sequence: TGTGCCAGCAGCTTAATTCGACAGGGTGGTAATTCACCCCTCCACTTT. It encodes CASSLIRQGGNSPLHF.

The chain combines TRBV10-3 with TRBJ2-3, with D possibly matching TRBD2 (6 bases). CDR1 ENHRY and CDR2 SYGVKD come from the germline V gene. The CDR3 consists of 13 residues. Trimming pared 7 bases from V and 3 bases from J, leaving 11 bases between. The CDR3 loop is CAINGGSTDTQYF. The CDR3 DNA follows: TGTGCCATCAACGGGGGTTCTACAGATACGCAGTATTTT.

In its sample, this clonotype was seen a few times. The chain combines TRBV12-3 or TRBV12-4 with TRBJ2-7, with TRBD1 matching 9 bases. V lost 3 bases, J lost 3 bases, and 6 bases stayed unmatched. This CDR3 region has 15 residues. CDR3 protein: CASSFPQTGGYEQYF. CDR3 in DNA: TGTGCCAGCAGTTTCCCTCAGACAGGGGGCTACGAGCAGTACTTC.

The V gene is TRBV11-2, the J gene TRBJ2-2; 7 nucleotides agree with TRBD1. The germline V gene encodes CDR1 SGHAT and CDR2 FQNNGV. This CDR3 has 16 residues. Germline trimming cut 5 bases from V and 5 bases from J; bases unmatched to any gene: 11. The CDR3 loop reads CASSATPGQITGELFF. CDR3 nucleotide sequence: TGTGCCAGCAGCGCCACTCCGGGACAGATAACCGGGGAGCTGTTTTTT.

At least ten counts were recorded for this clonotype. This chain links TRBV13 with TRBJ2-1; TRBD1 agrees at 9 bases. Germline CDR1 is PRHDT and CDR2 is FYEKMQ (reference sequence). After removal of 3 bases from V and 12 bases from J, the junction contained 9 bases not matched to a gene. CDR3 length: 14 amino acids. CDR3 bases: TGTGCCAGCAGCTTGGGGACAGGGTACTCGCGGCAGTTCTTC. The encoded protein is CASSLGTGYSRQFF.

This clonotype showed up many times. This chain connects TRBV21-1 to TRBJ2-1; the table's D call TRBD2 went unverified against the DNA. TRBV21-1 is recorded as a pseudogene. This CDR3 is built from 16 residues. CDR3 loop: CASSKGRVRSYNEQFF. CDR3 bases: TGTGCCAGCAGCAAAGGGAGGGTACGCTCCTACAATGAGCAGTTCTTC.

This clonotype was counted many times. This chain joins TRBV7-2 and TRBJ2-1, with no clear D. The CDR3 covers 13 residues. From germline, CDR1 is SGHTA and CDR2 FQGNSA. The V end lost 4 bases, the J end lost 3 bases, and 7 bases lay between the germline ends. The CDR3 nucleotides read TGTGCCAGCAGCTCAAGGGACTACAATGAGCAGTTCTTC. As protein: CASSSRDYNEQFF.

J is TRBJ2-7 and V is TRBV7-2, with 10 bases identical to TRBD2. This CDR3 is 14 amino acids long. Trimming at V came to 4 bases and at J to 1 base, leaving 1 base not matched to a gene. Germline V gives CDR1 SGHTA, CDR2 FQGNSA. The CDR3 loop reads CASSSSGRSYEQYF. The DNA for the CDR3 is TGTGCCAGCAGCTCTAGCGGGAGATCCTACGAGCAGTACTTC.

The rearrangement uses TRBV7-9 and TRBJ2-3; D gene uncertain. Germline V lookup: CDR1 SEHNR, CDR2 FQNEAQ (reference sequence). The CDR3 contains 14 residues. Trimming took off 3 bases at V and 0 bases at J, with 7 bases between the two ends. Written as DNA, the CDR3 is TGTGCCAGCAGCTTCAGGCCCAGCACAGATACGCAGTATTTT. It encodes CASSFRPSTDTQYF.

The chain couples TRBV5-1 to TRBJ2-5, with TRBD2 matching over 10 bases. Germline assignment: CDR1 SGHRS and CDR2 YFSETQ. Losses at the gene ends were 3 bases for V and 1 base for J; bases not matched to a gene: 3. The CDR3 covers 15 residues. CDR3 in DNA: TGCGCCAGCAGCTGGTCTAGCGGGAGCCAAGAGACCCAGTACTTC. The encoded protein is CASSWSSGSQETQYF.

The chain links TRBV20-1 to TRBJ2-2, with 10 bases that match TRBD2. CDR1 is DFQATT and CDR2 is SNEGSKA in the germline V gene (reference sequence). The CDR3 runs 15 residues. The V gene end was trimmed by 3 bases and the J gene end by 3 bases; junction bases not matched to a gene: 4. The CDR3 region is CSASLAGADTGELFF. The CDR3 DNA sequence: TGCAGTGCTAGTCTAGCGGGGGCGGACACCGGGGAGCTGTTTTTT.